The entry below gives a single TCR beta chain sequence along with its context. Its specificity is not known. The data were taken from a study of T-cell reconstitution after alpha-beta-depleted transplantation in children. The V and J ends lost 5 bases and 7 bases, in that order; junction bases with no gene match: 9. Germline-derived CDR1 and CDR2 are SGHTA and FQGNSA. The CDR3 loop spans 17 amino acids. Study-wide results and limits: In some patients, recipient T cells and intrathymic progenitors surviving conditioning explained high day-60 diversity.

For TCRbeta, the library was prepared with unique molecular identifiers. MiXCR, run by TCRdb on the PCR reads, gives a single entry per CDR3 protein. The repertoire holds about 4,200 distinct CDR3 sequences, with less than 20% as singletons. This rearrangement joins TRBV7-2 to TRBJ2-1, with 15 bases fitting TRBD2. This specimen was PBMCs, mostly from graft donor cells, taken 180 days after TCRalphabeta/CD19-depleted stem cell transplant. The sequence was obtained from a male patient aged 2 to 10 who had a stem cell transplant for acute lymphoblastic leukemia, so the T cells may come from the graft donor. In DNA, the CDR3 is TGTGCCAGCAGCCCCCCTGGACTAGCGGGGGGGCCAAATGAGCAGTTCTTC. It is translated as CASSPPGLAGGPNEQFF.